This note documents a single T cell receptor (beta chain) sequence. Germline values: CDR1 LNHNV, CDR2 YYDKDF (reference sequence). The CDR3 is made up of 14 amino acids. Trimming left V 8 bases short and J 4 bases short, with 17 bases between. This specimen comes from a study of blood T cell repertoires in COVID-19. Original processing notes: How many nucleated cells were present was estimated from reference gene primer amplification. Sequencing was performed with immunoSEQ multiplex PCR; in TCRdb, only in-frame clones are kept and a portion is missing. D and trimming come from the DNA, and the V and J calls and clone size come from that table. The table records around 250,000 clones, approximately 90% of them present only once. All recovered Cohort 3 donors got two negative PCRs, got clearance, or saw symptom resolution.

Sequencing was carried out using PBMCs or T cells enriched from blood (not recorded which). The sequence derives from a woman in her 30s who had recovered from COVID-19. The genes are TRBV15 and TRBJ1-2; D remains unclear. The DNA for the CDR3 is TGTGCCACCCGGCGGCAGCCAGAAATCTATGGCTACACCTTC. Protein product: CATRRQPEIYGYTF.